The entry that follows covers one TCR beta chain sequence. Its antigen is unidentified. This table comes from immunoSEQ multiplex PCR, and its TCRdb copy is limited to in-frame clones, with some not included. Among roughly 150,000 clones, approximately 94% were seen once, and the ten largest hold about 4.6%. This specimen belongs to a study of T cell responses to AZD1222 COVID-19 vaccine. Findings of the study overall: At 160-218 and 743-854, vaccine-associated CD4 TCRs were dominant, and they spanned spike.

The ends lost 2 bases at V and 0 bases at J; junction bases unmatched: 2. The CDR3 is made up of 15 amino acids. Germline V CDR1 and CDR2: LNHDA, SQIVND (reference sequence). Sequencing used peripheral blood, obtained 28 days after the second AZD1222 dose. The genes are TRBV19 and TRBJ2-3; 7 bases are a match to TRBD2. The sequence came from an adult who received the AZD1222 COVID-19 vaccine. The CDR3 DNA sequence: TGTGCCAGTAGTATACGGGAGGCGAGCACAGATACGCAGTATTTT. It yields the protein CASSIREASTDTQYF.